The present T cell receptor (beta chain) was sequenced within a study of tissue T cells after allogeneic stem cell transplantation. Study-level points and caveats: Within patients, tissue anatomy strongly shaped TCR repertoire composition. Motif-based clustering found tissue-specific repertoire signatures shared across patients, though few clones were shared. The study did not identify alloreactive or antigen-specific tissue TCRs, and some clones might be persisting host cells.

This CDR3 is built from 14 residues. After removal of 4 bases from V and 0 bases from J, the junction contained 1 base not matched to a gene. Germline CDR1 NNHDY, CDR2 SYVADS. This clone is categorized as medium-sized (0.01 to 0.1%). Its antigen is as yet unknown. Germline and genes: mouse. The read ends 1 residue shy of where the CDR3 ends; the end is completed using the germline J gene. Time point denoted: mouse harvest day 14 after allogeneic transplant. Mouse grafts combined 10^7 T-cell-depleted bone marrow cells with 10^6 splenic CD5+ T cells. Profiling relied on immunoSEQ multiplex PCR, and the TCRdb table lists in-frame clones only, not all of them. The sample lists thousands of clones; around 53% were seen once.

The sample taken for sequencing was lymph node tissue. This clonotype originated in a female BALB/c mouse given C57BL/6 T cells with graft-versus-host disease after an allogeneic hematopoietic cell transplant. The V call is TRBV13-3, the J call TRBJ1-3; 7 bases align to TRBD1. The CDR3 bases that were read are TGTGCCAGCAGTCACAGGGGTTCTGGAAATACGCTCTAT. Amino acid sequence: CASSHRGSGNTLY. The CDR3 as a whole reads CASSHRGSGNTLYF.